The next 24 T cell receptor beta chains were all read from a single sample in a study of blood T cell repertoires in COVID-19. Measured with immunoSEQ multiplex PCR; TCRdb has only the in-frame clones, and not every one. The sample shows about 280,000 clones, around 89% of them seen only once. The source material was peripheral blood. All receptors derive from a man aged 35-49 years with acute or convalescent COVID-19.

The chain is built from TRBV5-4 and TRBJ2-1; tentative D call: TRBD2 (7 bases). The V end was cut by 0 bases, the J end by 5 bases, with 12 bases between. Germline V gene data show CDR1 as SGHNT and CDR2 as YYREEE (reference sequence). The CDR3 is 15 amino acids. CDR3 in amino acids: CASSLDGGRDNEQFF. The CDR3 nucleotides read TGTGCCAGCAGCTTGGACGGGGGGCGGGACAATGAGCAGTTCTTC.

The chain employs TRBV13 and TRBJ2-5; D may be TRBD2 (6 bases). The CDR3 contains 14 residues. V dropped 2 bases and J dropped 0 bases, with 7 bases sitting between them. Looked up from germline, CDR1 is PRHDT and CDR2 is FYEKMQ (reference sequence). The CDR3, as DNA: TGTGCCAGCAGCTTACGGGGGTACCAAGAGACCCAGTACTTC. Amino acid sequence: CASSLRGYQETQYF.

This clone has only one observation. CDR3 nucleotide sequence: TGTGCCAGCAGTGAAACAGGGTGGTTTGGTTTCTTT. Amino acid sequence: CASSETGWFGFF. The chain is built from TRBV2 and TRBJ1-1; TRBD1 is a possible D gene (6 bases). Germline V gene lookup returns CDR1 SNHLY and CDR2 FYNNEI. Trimming stripped 2 bases from V and 13 bases from J, with 14 bases between. The CDR3 has 12 residues.

The genes are TRBV27 and TRBJ2-2; possibly TRBD2 for D (5 bases). Germline-derived CDR1 and CDR2 are MNHEY and SMNVEV (reference sequence). V shed 4 bases and J shed 6 bases, with 18 bases lying between them. The CDR3 runs 16 residues. DNA of the CDR3: TGTGCCAGCAGTTCCCCACGGGTCAACGGGGCCGGGGAGCTGTTTTTT. Its protein is CASSSPRVNGAGELFF.

In this sample, this clone turned up a few times. The chain combines TRBV24-1 with TRBJ2-3; D remains ambiguous. Trimming shortened V by 5 bases and J by 4 bases, and 15 bases separated the two germline ends. The CDR3 runs to 15 residues. Germline V lookup: CDR1 KGHDR, CDR2 SFDVKD. CDR3 in amino acids: CATSGTGLPSDTQYF. For the CDR3, the DNA is TGTGCCACCAGTGGTACTGGTCTTCCCTCAGATACGCAGTATTTT.

CDR3 protein: CATSDPSQGASYGYTF. DNA for the CDR3: TGTGCCACCAGTGATCCGTCACAGGGGGCAAGCTATGGCTACACCTTC. The J gene is TRBJ1-2, the V gene TRBV24-1; 9 nucleotides align to TRBD1. The V gene end was trimmed by 3 bases and the J gene end by 4 bases; junction bases not matched to a gene: 8. The CDR3 consists of 16 residues. Germline-derived CDR1 and CDR2 are KGHDR and SFDVKD.

The gene calls are TRBV11-2 and TRBJ2-7; 8 bases are shared with TRBD1. The CDR3 sequence is 15 residues long. J was trimmed by 3 bases and V by 2 bases; bases with no gene match: 6. The germline gives CDR1 SGHAT, CDR2 FQNNGV. The CDR3 nucleotides read TGTGCCAGCAGCTTAAGGGCAGGGGGCCTCTACGAGCAGTACTTC. Encoded protein: CASSLRAGGLYEQYF.

The gene calls are TRBV27 and TRBJ1-1, with a possible D match to TRBD1 (6 bases). The V gene lost 6 bases and the J gene lost 8 bases, with 19 bases spanning the gap. The CDR3 length is 14 residues. Germline loops: CDR1 MNHEY, CDR2 SMNVEV (reference sequence). The CDR3 loop is CASRYSGDGVEAFF. DNA for the CDR3: TGTGCCAGCAGATACTCAGGGGATGGGGTGGAAGCTTTCTTT.

V gene TRBV19 combines with J gene TRBJ1-1; a weak D match, TRBD1 (5 bases). Per germline, CDR1 LNHDA and CDR2 SQIVND (reference sequence). The length of the CDR3 is 15 residues. V shed 7 bases and J shed 4 bases, with 19 bases lying between them. CDR3 sequence (DNA): TGTGCCAGTACGGTAGGGAAGGGGATGGGCACTGAAGCTTTCTTT. It is translated as CASTVGKGMGTEAFF. The variable domain in full, with the rest retrieved from reference TRBV19 and TRBJ1-1, is DGGITQSPKYLFRKEGQNVTLSCEQNLNHDAMYWYRQDPGQGLRLIYYSQIVNDFQKGDIAEGYSVSREKKESFPLTVTSAQKNPTAFYLCASTVGKGMGTEAFFGQGTRLTVV.

This chain joins TRBV4-2 and TRBJ1-4; D is unclear. V was cut by 5 bases and J by 8 bases, with 15 bases left in between. The germline V gene has CDR1 LGHNA and CDR2 YNFKEQ. CDR3 size: 14 residues. The CDR3 DNA reads TGTGCCAGCAGCTTACGGGGTTTCAGGGAAAAACTGTTTTTT. Residues: CASSLRGFREKLFF.

V is TRBV3-1 (or the pseudogene TRBV3-2) and J is TRBJ1-4; D is unclear. Trimming took off 6 bases at V and 8 bases at J, with 16 bases between the two ends. From germline, CDR1 is LGHDT and CDR2 YNNKEL (reference sequence). This CDR3 spans 14 amino acids. The CDR3 protein is CASRSDGGLEKLFF. In DNA, the CDR3 is TGTGCCAGCAGATCCGACGGAGGACTAGAAAAACTGTTTTTT.

V and J are TRBV9 and TRBJ1-1; D remains ambiguous. The CDR3 has 14 amino acids. Trimming removed 0 bases at V and 3 bases at J, with 9 bases between. Germline values: CDR1 SGDLS, CDR2 YYNGEE. DNA of the CDR3: TGTGCCAGCAGCGTAGGGGAGGGTGACACTGAAGCTTTCTTT. Its protein product is CASSVGEGDTEAFF.

The chain recombines TRBV7-8 with TRBJ2-1, with 7 bases aligning to TRBD1. The ends lost 4 bases at V and 1 base at J; junction bases unmatched: 7. CDR3 length: 16 amino acids. Germline V gene sequence: CDR1 SGHVS, CDR2 FQNEAQ. CDR3 in DNA: TGTGCCAGCAGCTCGCGGGCCAGGGGGTCCTACAATGAGCAGTTCTTC. Amino acids: CASSSRARGSYNEQFF.

V usage is TRBV6-5 and J usage is TRBJ1-1; 8 bases fit TRBD1. This CDR3 spans 15 amino acids. Germline-derived CDR1 and CDR2 are MNHEY and SVGAGI. With 0 bases clipped from V and 4 bases from J, the junction kept 4 bases outside the gene matches. For the CDR3, the DNA is TGTGCCAGCAGTTACTCCGGACAGGGCGGCACTGAAGCTTTCTTT. Translation: CASSYSGQGGTEAFF.

This chain links TRBV5-1 with TRBJ1-2; TRBD1 aligns across 7 bases. This CDR3 is 14 amino acids long. V gave up 2 bases and J gave up 7 bases; unmatched junction bases: 8. Germline loops: CDR1 SGHRS, CDR2 YFSETQ. The CDR3 bases are TGCGCCAGCAGCTTACAGGGGAGAGGCTCTGGCTACACCTTC. Its translation is CASSLQGRGSGYTF. The variable domain in full, with the rest retrieved from reference TRBV5-1 and TRBJ1-2, is KAGVTQTPRYLIKTRGQQVTLSCSPISGHRSVSWYQQTPGQGLQFLFEYFSETQRNKGNFPGRFSGRQFSNSRSEMNVSTLELGDSALYLCASSLQGRGSGYTFGSGTRLTVV.

The rearrangement joins TRBV28 to TRBJ1-5; no reliable D call. CDR3 length: 12 amino acids. Germline CDR1 MDHEN, CDR2 SYDVKM. V dropped 2 bases and J dropped 6 bases, with 5 bases sitting between them. The CDR3 here is CASSLRGQPQHF. For the CDR3, the DNA is TGTGCCAGCAGTTTAAGAGGTCAGCCCCAGCATTTT.

This clone was observed once. The chain links TRBV3-1 (or the pseudogene TRBV3-2) to TRBJ2-1; TRBD1 agrees at 9 bases. The ends lost 5 bases at V and 8 bases at J; junction bases unmatched: 7. The CDR3 runs 14 residues. Germline CDR1 is LGHDT and CDR2 is YNNKEL (reference sequence). CDR3 residues: CASSLGTGFDEQFF. The CDR3 DNA follows: TGTGCCAGCAGCTTAGGGACAGGGTTCGATGAGCAGTTCTTC.

The gene calls are TRBV3-1 (or the pseudogene TRBV3-2) and TRBJ1-5; D is undetermined. There are 14 residues in the CDR3. Trimming removed 8 bases from V and 10 bases from J, with 21 bases in between. Germline assignment: CDR1 LGHDT and CDR2 YNNKEL (reference sequence). The CDR3, as DNA: TGTGCCAGCTCCTCGGGGATCACAAACAAACCCCAGCATTTT. Its translation: CASSSGITNKPQHF.

The chain links TRBV11-2 to TRBJ2-3, with TRBD1 matching 8 bases. With 1 base clipped from V and 4 bases from J, the junction kept 13 bases outside the gene matches. The CDR3 is 18 amino acids. Germline assignment: CDR1 SGHAT and CDR2 FQNNGV. Here the CDR3 DNA reads TGTGCCAGCAGCTTAGCGTTCCGGACAGGGCCCTTCCCAGATACGCAGTATTTT. It encodes CASSLAFRTGPFPDTQYF.

V gene TRBV5-1 combines with J gene TRBJ2-7; D perhaps matches TRBD1 (5 bases). Deletions cut 4 bases from V and 3 bases from J, with 8 bases between. Germline values: CDR1 SGHRS, CDR2 YFSETQ. CDR3 length equals 12 residues. CDR3 amino acids: CASSDQGYEQYF. The CDR3 DNA is TGCGCCAGCAGCGATCAGGGCTACGAGCAGTACTTC.

The J gene is TRBJ1-1, the V gene TRBV4-1; no clear D. The CDR3 totals 15 residues. Trimming took 4 bases from V and 5 from J, leaving 17 bases between them. From germline, CDR1 is MGHRA and CDR2 YSYEKL. The CDR3 loop is CASSRGRPDQTEAFF. In DNA, the CDR3 is TGCGCCAGCAGCCGAGGAAGGCCTGATCAGACTGAAGCTTTCTTT.

The chain carries TRBV5-1 and TRBJ1-1; tentatively, D is TRBD1 (6 bases). V was trimmed by 4 bases and J by 0 bases, leaving 10 bases between them. The CDR3 loop spans 14 amino acids. Germline CDR1 SGHRS, CDR2 YFSETQ. CDR3 in DNA: TGCGCCAGCAGCCGACAGGAGCTGAACACTGAAGCTTTCTTT. Protein product: CASSRQELNTEAFF.

The chain is built from TRBV10-2 and TRBJ2-3; 8 bases agree with TRBD1. Trimming cost V 6 bases and J 5 bases; bases outside gene matches: 10. Per the germline V gene, CDR1 is WSHSY and CDR2 is SAAADI. The CDR3 contains 15 residues. For the CDR3, the DNA is TGCGCCAGCAGCCGAAGGAGACAGGGGTTAGATACGCAGTATTTT. It encodes CASSRRRQGLDTQYF.

The chain is built from TRBV7-8 and TRBJ2-7; D possibly corresponds to TRBD1 (5 bases). Trimming cost V 5 bases and J 4 bases, with 12 bases left between them. The CDR3 totals 13 residues. Germline V lookup: CDR1 SGHVS, CDR2 FQNEAQ. The CDR3 reads CASSPRQFYEQYF. The CDR3 region has the DNA TGTGCCAGCAGCCCTAGACAGTTTTACGAGCAGTACTTC.